The 27 T cell receptor beta chains listed next were all sequenced from one sample in a study of shared clonotypes between healthy human individuals. Sequencing was performed with immunoSEQ multiplex PCR; in TCRdb, only in-frame clones are kept and a portion is missing. The data hold over a million clones, with 97% to 99% observed a single time. Source material: naive CD4+ T cells sorted from blood. The sample's subset: CD45RA+ positively selected. The receptors stem from a man aged 25 to 45 in good health.

The chain is built from TRBV2 and TRBJ1-1; the D gene is possibly TRBD1 (5 bases). V lost 2 bases and J lost 6, with 10 bases in between. The CDR3 extends over 13 amino acids. Germline CDR1 and CDR2: SNHLY and FYNNEI. The CDR3 sequence is CASSETGGAEAFF. The CDR3 region has the DNA TGTGCCAGCAGTGAAACGGGAGGGGCTGAAGCTTTCTTT.

The rearrangement links TRBV5-4 to TRBJ2-7; perhaps TRBD2 as D (6 bases). The CDR3 is 14 amino acids. Per the germline V gene, CDR1 is SGHNT and CDR2 is YYREEE (reference sequence). V lost 4 bases to trimming and J lost 5 bases, with 16 bases between them. The CDR3 spells CASSASLAGHEQYF. The CDR3 DNA reads as TGTGCCAGCAGCGCCTCACTAGCAGGCCACGAGCAGTACTTC.

This chain connects TRBV6-4 to TRBJ1-2; 8 nucleotides match TRBD1. V was clipped by 2 bases and J by 4 bases; unmatched bases: 0. Germline V gene data show CDR1 as MRHNA and CDR2 as SNTAGT. This CDR3 is 13 amino acids long. CDR3 loop: CASSDGTGYGYTF. CDR3 sequence (DNA): TGTGCCAGCAGTGACGGGACAGGCTATGGCTACACCTTC.

This clone has a single count. The rearrangement joins TRBV7-2 to TRBJ2-1; 14 positions match TRBD2. CDR3 length: 17 amino acids. From germline, CDR1 is SGHTA and CDR2 FQGNSA. V dropped 1 base and J dropped 8; count of bases not matched to a gene: 7. This CDR3 reads CASSLVPTSGRDDEQFF. Here the CDR3 DNA reads TGTGCCAGCAGCTTAGTTCCGACTAGCGGGAGGGACGATGAGCAGTTCTTC. Full variable domain (remainder filled in from reference TRBV7-2 and TRBJ2-1): GAGVSQSPSNKVTEKGKDVELRCDPISGHTALYWYRQSLGQGLEFLIYFQGNSAPDKSGLPSDRFSAERTGGSVSTLTIQRTQQEDSAVYLCASSLVPTSGRDDEQFFGPGTRLTVL.

This sequence joins TRBV11-2 and TRBJ2-1; tentative D call: TRBD2 (6 bases). The V end was cut by 2 bases, the J end by 3 bases, with 11 bases between. The germline V gene has CDR1 SGHAT and CDR2 FQNNGV. The CDR3 covers 15 residues. The CDR3: CASSLSGEGYNEQFF. The DNA of the CDR3 is TGTGCCAGCAGCTTATCGGGAGAGGGCTACAATGAGCAGTTCTTC.

The chain combines TRBV5-1 with TRBJ2-1; 12 bases map to TRBD2. Germline V gene lookup returns CDR1 SGHRS and CDR2 YFSETQ. The CDR3 totals 12 residues. The V segment lost 4 bases and the J segment 16 bases; nucleotides outside the gene matches: 6. This chain's CDR3 is CASSAGLAGLFF. The CDR3 DNA reads as TGCGCCAGCAGCGCGGGACTAGCGGGTCTTTTCTTC.

The J gene is TRBJ2-1, the V gene TRBV28; D is ambiguous. Germline lookup yields CDR1 MDHEN and CDR2 SYDVKM. This CDR3 contains 13 residues. Trimming removed 3 bases from V and 7 bases from J, with 10 bases in between. CDR3 DNA sequence: TGTGCCAGCAGTTTCCTCGACCCGAATGAGCAGTTCTTC. This encodes CASSFLDPNEQFF.

This chain links TRBV19 with TRBJ2-6, with D hard to call. The ends were cut back, 5 bases at V and 0 bases at J, with 5 bases in the middle. Germline V lookup: CDR1 LNHDA, CDR2 SQIVND (reference sequence). This CDR3 spans 14 amino acids. Here the CDR3 reads CASSVPSGANVLTF. DNA of the CDR3: TGTGCCAGTAGTGTCCCCTCTGGGGCCAACGTCCTGACTTTC. Combining the CDR3 with reference TRBV19 and TRBJ2-6 gives the whole variable domain DGGITQSPKYLFRKEGQNVTLSCEQNLNHDAMYWYRQDPGQGLRLIYYSQIVNDFQKGDIAEGYSVSREKKESFPLTVTSAQKNPTAFYLCASSVPSGANVLTFGAGSRLTVL.

The chain links TRBV19 to TRBJ2-1, with 10 bases aligning to TRBD2. V gave up 3 bases and J gave up 7 bases; unmatched junction bases: 6. Germline values: CDR1 LNHDA, CDR2 SQIVND (reference sequence). CDR3 length equals 15 residues. The DNA of the CDR3 is TGTGCCAGTAGTATTACGTCTAGCGGGAGTAATGAGCAGTTCTTC. This sequence encodes CASSITSSGSNEQFF. Full variable domain (remainder filled in from reference TRBV19 and TRBJ2-1): DGGITQSPKYLFRKEGQNVTLSCEQNLNHDAMYWYRQDPGQGLRLIYYSQIVNDFQKGDIAEGYSVSREKKESFPLTVTSAQKNPTAFYLCASSITSSGSNEQFFGPGTRLTVL.

Comments on this clone: This specimen includes other DNA sequences encoding the same CDR3. This chain connects TRBV27 to TRBJ2-7; 7 nucleotides line up with TRBD2. CDR3 size: 14 residues. Trimming removed 2 bases from V and 3 bases from J; junction bases left unmatched: 4. Germline CDR1 MNHEY, CDR2 SMNVEV (reference sequence). The CDR3 loop is CASSLRASGYEQYF. CDR3 bases: TGTGCCAGCAGTTTACGTGCTAGCGGCTACGAGCAGTACTTC.

The chain is built from TRBV10-3 and TRBJ2-1; 11 bases are shared with TRBD2. J was trimmed by 0 bases and V by 5 bases; bases with no gene match: 6. There are 17 residues in the CDR3. Germline-derived CDR1 and CDR2 are ENHRY and SYGVKD. CDR3 DNA: TGTGCCATCAGTCTAGCGGGAGGTTACAGCTCCTACAATGAGCAGTTCTTC. Translated: CAISLAGGYSSYNEQFF.

The gene calls are TRBV11-2 and TRBJ1-5; D is undetermined. The length of the CDR3 is 14 residues. The V gene's germline CDR1 is SGHAT and CDR2 FQNNGV. V was trimmed by 0 bases and J by 6 bases, leaving 9 bases between them. The CDR3 protein is CASSLDGSVQPQHF. The CDR3 DNA sequence: TGTGCCAGCAGCTTAGATGGCTCGGTTCAGCCCCAGCATTTT.

This chain connects TRBV29-1 to TRBJ2-4; D perhaps matches TRBD2 (6 bases). The CDR3 is made up of 13 amino acids. Looked up from germline, CDR1 is SQVTM and CDR2 is ANQGSEA. Trimming took 4 bases from V and 3 from J, leaving 10 bases between them. CDR3 in DNA: TGCAGCGTTGGGGACTCCATCAAAAACATTCAGTACTTC. It specifies CSVGDSIKNIQYF.

The chain recombines TRBV6-4 with TRBJ2-7, with TRBD2 identical over 10 bases. V dropped 11 bases and J dropped 2; count of bases not matched to a gene: 9. CDR3 length equals 14 residues. CDR1 is MRHNA, CDR2 SNTAGT, per germline. CDR3 sequence reads: CARFRTSGAYEQYF. In DNA, the CDR3 is TGTGCCCGCTTCAGGACTAGCGGTGCCTACGAGCAGTACTTC.

This chain connects TRBV2 to TRBJ2-1; 7 bases match TRBD2. The CDR3 is 11 amino acids. The germline V gene has CDR1 SNHLY and CDR2 FYNNEI. V dropped 6 bases and J dropped 9; count of bases not matched to a gene: 2. The CDR3 loop is CASRGTTEQFF. The CDR3 nucleotides are TGTGCCAGCAGGGGGACTACTGAGCAGTTCTTC.

V usage is TRBV5-1 and J usage is TRBJ2-3; TRBD1 agrees at 8 bases. With 4 bases clipped from V and 3 bases from J, the junction kept 4 bases outside the gene matches. The germline gives CDR1 SGHRS, CDR2 YFSETQ. The CDR3 is 14 amino acids. The CDR3 is CASSVGQDTDTQYF. Written as DNA, the CDR3 is TGCGCCAGCAGCGTGGGACAGGATACAGATACGCAGTATTTT. The variable domain in full, completed from reference TRBV5-1 and TRBJ2-3, reads KAGVTQTPRYLIKTRGQQVTLSCSPISGHRSVSWYQQTPGQGLQFLFEYFSETQRNKGNFPGRFSGRQFSNSRSEMNVSTLELGDSALYLCASSVGQDTDTQYFGPGTRLTVL.

The gene calls are TRBV5-6 and TRBJ1-4; D not certain. Germline CDR1 reads SGHDT; CDR2 reads YYEEEE. Trimming took off 0 bases at V and 1 base at J, with 4 bases between the two ends. The CDR3 contains 14 residues. The CDR3 loop is CASSLGLTNEKLFF. The CDR3 DNA follows: TGTGCCAGCAGCTTGGGACTAACTAATGAAAAACTGTTTTTT.

J is TRBJ2-1 and V is TRBV7-2; D may be TRBD1 or TRBD2 (5 bases each). Germline CDR1 SGHTA, CDR2 FQGNSA. Trimming removed 7 bases at V and 6 bases at J, with 13 bases between. CDR3 size: 13 residues. CDR3 sequence reads: CASTEWGINEQFF. In DNA form, the CDR3 reads TGTGCCAGCACGGAGTGGGGGATCAATGAGCAGTTCTTC. The variable domain in full, with the rest retrieved from reference TRBV7-2 and TRBJ2-1, is GAGVSQSPSNKVTEKGKDVELRCDPISGHTALYWYRQSLGQGLEFLIYFQGNSAPDKSGLPSDRFSAERTGGSVSTLTIQRTQQEDSAVYLCASTEWGINEQFFGPGTRLTVL.

The chain carries TRBV5-1 and TRBJ2-2, with D perhaps being TRBD1 or TRBD2 (5 bases each). Trimming cost V 4 bases and J 3 bases, with 16 bases left between them. CDR3 length: 16 amino acids. The V gene's germline CDR1 is SGHRS and CDR2 YFSETQ. This chain's CDR3 is CASSLNGGRDTGELFF. CDR3 DNA: TGCGCCAGCAGCCTGAACGGAGGCAGGGACACCGGGGAGCTGTTTTTT. Drawing the rest from reference TRBV5-1 and TRBJ2-2, the complete variable domain is KAGVTQTPRYLIKTRGQQVTLSCSPISGHRSVSWYQQTPGQGLQFLFEYFSETQRNKGNFPGRFSGRQFSNSRSEMNVSTLELGDSALYLCASSLNGGRDTGELFFGEGSRLTVL.

The rearrangement links TRBV9 to TRBJ2-7, with 8 bases fitting TRBD2. V was pared by 0 bases and J by 3 bases, with 5 bases of the junction left unmatched. CDR1 is SGDLS and CDR2 is YYNGEE in the germline V gene. This CDR3 region has 15 residues. The CDR3 nucleotides are TGTGCCAGCAGCGTAGCGGCGGGAGGAGTCTACGAGCAGTACTTC. It is translated as CASSVAAGGVYEQYF.

The V gene is TRBV28, the J gene TRBJ1-3; D unclear. CDR3 length: 14 residues. V lost 7 bases to trimming and J lost 4 bases, with 14 bases between them. Germline CDR1 reads MDHEN; CDR2 reads SYDVKM. For the CDR3, the DNA is TGTGCCAGCACTCTGACCACAACCGGAAACACCATATATTTT. Residues: CASTLTTTGNTIYF.

V usage is TRBV18 and J usage is TRBJ1-3; 7 bases line up with TRBD1. V trimming: 4 bases; J trimming: 4 bases; junction bases outside the gene matches: 13. Germline assignment: CDR1 KGHSH and CDR2 LQKENI. The CDR3 loop spans 17 amino acids. The chain's CDR3 is CASSQTKTGLPGNTIYF. The CDR3 nucleotides are TGTGCCAGCTCACAAACAAAGACAGGGCTCCCGGGAAACACCATATATTTT.

The V gene is TRBV5-1, the J gene TRBJ1-1; TRBD1 matches 7 bases. With 1 base clipped from V and 2 bases from J, the junction kept 5 bases outside the gene matches. Looked up from germline, CDR1 is SGHRS and CDR2 is YFSETQ. This CDR3 has 15 residues. The CDR3 region has the DNA TGCGCCAGCAGCTTGACAGGGGCGAAAAACACTGAAGCTTTCTTT. Residues: CASSLTGAKNTEAFF.

V usage is TRBV5-4 and J usage is TRBJ2-1, with 8 bases identical to TRBD2. The CDR3 runs 16 residues. Germline CDR1 and CDR2: SGHNT and YYREEE (reference sequence). With V trimmed by 0 bases and J by 2 bases, 4 bases remained unmatched. The CDR3 region is CASSLGSGSAYNEQFF. The CDR3 DNA reads as TGTGCCAGCAGCTTGGGGAGCGGGAGCGCCTACAATGAGCAGTTCTTC.

The V call is TRBV11-2, the J call TRBJ1-2; D possibly corresponds to TRBD1 (5 bases). The CDR3 has 15 amino acids. V was pared by 1 base and J by 4 bases, with 13 bases between. Germline assignment: CDR1 SGHAT and CDR2 FQNNGV. The CDR3 nucleotides are TGTGCCAGCAGCTTAGTGGGGGGATTTGGCTATGGCTACACCTTC. Amino acid sequence: CASSLVGGFGYGYTF.

This chain connects TRBV25-1 to TRBJ2-5; D is unclear. Trimming left V 4 bases short and J 3 bases short, with 9 bases between. In germline, CDR1 is MGHDK, CDR2 SYGVNS. The CDR3 length is 13 residues. In nucleotides, the CDR3 is TGTGCCAGCAGTGTATATGTAGAAGAGACCCAGTACTTC. It specifies CASSVYVEETQYF.

This rearrangement joins TRBV28 to TRBJ1-2; unclear D gene. V was trimmed by 6 bases and J by 1 base, leaving 6 bases between them. The CDR3 runs to 12 residues. Germline lookup yields CDR1 MDHEN and CDR2 SYDVKM. CDR3 nucleotide sequence: TGTGCCAGCAGGCAGCTTAACTATGGCTACACCTTC. Encoded protein: CASRQLNYGYTF.